The T cell receptor (beta chain) under discussion was sequenced for a study of T cells in Graves' hyperthyroidism and ophthalmopathy. The CDR3 regions of TCR beta were amplified from RNA transcripts. Carried out on the TCR CDR3, a first-round RT-PCR used the HTBI primer set. Each CDR3 protein is one row after TCRdb ran MiXCR on the multiplex PCR reads. Of 700,000 or so distinct CDR3 sequences listed, more than 12% are singletons. The CDR3 has 15 amino acids. Per the germline V gene, CDR1 is SGHKS and CDR2 is YYEKEE (reference sequence). The V segment lost 3 bases and the J segment 6 bases; nucleotides outside the gene matches: 8.

Material: blood. The chain uses TRBV5-5 and TRBJ2-5; TRBD2 agrees at 10 bases. This clonotype was obtained from a woman aged 50 to 65 with Graves' ophthalmopathy. In DNA, the CDR3 is TGTGCCAGCAGCTCCACGTCTAGCGGGAGTAAGACCCAGTACTTC. Amino acid sequence: CASSSTSSGSKTQYF.